The clone carrying this TCR beta chain was detected only once. The entry originates in a study of control samples from healthy donors and cancer patients. CDR1 and CDR2 from the germline V gene are MNHEY and SMNVEV (reference sequence). There are 11 residues in the CDR3. V lost 9 bases, J lost 1 base, and 6 bases lay in between. The method was immunoSEQ multiplex PCR; TCRdb's version includes in-frame clones alone and lacks a portion of them. The sample has about 95,000 clones; around four fifths are singletons. The genes are TRBV27 and TRBJ1-1; D remains unclear. This sequence was found in a man between 25 and 39 years old in good health. The sequencing sample was made of blood. The CDR3 DNA reads as TGTGCCAGGGAGGGGAACACTGAAGCTTTCTTT. Its protein is CAREGNTEAFF.